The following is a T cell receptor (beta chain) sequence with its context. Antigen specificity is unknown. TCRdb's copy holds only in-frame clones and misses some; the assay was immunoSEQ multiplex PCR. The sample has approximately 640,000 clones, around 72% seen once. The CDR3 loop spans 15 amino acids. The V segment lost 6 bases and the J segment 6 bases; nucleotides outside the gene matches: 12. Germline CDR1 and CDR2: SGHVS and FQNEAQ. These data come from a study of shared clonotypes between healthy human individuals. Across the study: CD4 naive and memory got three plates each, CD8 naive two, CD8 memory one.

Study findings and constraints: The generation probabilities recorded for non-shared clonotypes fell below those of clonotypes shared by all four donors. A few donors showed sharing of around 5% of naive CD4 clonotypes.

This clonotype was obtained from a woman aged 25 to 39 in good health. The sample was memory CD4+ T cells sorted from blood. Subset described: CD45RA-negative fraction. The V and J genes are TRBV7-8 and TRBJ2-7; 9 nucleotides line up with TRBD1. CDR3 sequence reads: CASSSRRDRVFEQYF. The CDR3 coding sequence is TGTGCCAGCAGTTCACGTCGGGACAGGGTCTTCGAGCAGTACTTC. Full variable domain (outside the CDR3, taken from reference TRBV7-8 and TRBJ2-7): GAGVSQSPRYKVAKRGQDVALRCDPISGHVSLFWYQQALGQGPEFLTYFQNEAQLDKSGLPSDRFFAERPEGSVSTLKIQRTQQEDSAVYLCASSSRRDRVFEQYFGPGTRLTVT.